These 11 T cell receptor beta chains originate from one sample sequenced in a study of cytomegalovirus exposure and HLA in healthy donors. The PCR used 60 Vbeta and 13 Jbeta primers. Libraries were prepared by immunoSEQ multiplex PCR; TCRdb keeps only in-frame clonotypes and omits some of them. The sample contains around 95,000 clones, roughly 70% of which appear only once. Sample: PBMCs. The receptors originated from a male donor in good health and CMV-seronegative.

This clone showed up just a few times. The chain links TRBV6-1 to TRBJ2-5; TRBD2 might be the D (6 bases). The J call is in doubt because the DNA end fits TRBJ2-7 better. This CDR3 has 15 residues. Per the germline V gene, CDR1 is MNHNS and CDR2 is SASEGT. CDR3 sequence reads: CASHPVAGSSYEQYF. The CDR3, as DNA: TGTGCCAGCCACCCTGTTGCGGGGAGCTCCTACGAGCAGTACTTC.

The CDR3 sequence: CASSSQAGPYFYEQYF. The CDR3 DNA sequence: TGTGCCAGCAGTTCCCAAGCGGGACCGTACTTCTACGAGCAGTACTTC. This chain joins TRBV28 and TRBJ2-7, with 7 nucleotides matching TRBD2. The CDR3 length is 16 residues. The V gene end was trimmed by 4 bases and the J gene end by 3 bases; junction bases not matched to a gene: 12. Germline CDR1 reads MDHEN; CDR2 reads SYDVKM. Based on the CDR3 plus reference TRBV28 and TRBJ2-7, the full variable domain is DVKVTQSSRYLVKRTGEKVFLECVQDMDHENMFWYRQDPGLGLRLIYFSYDVKMKEKGDIPEGYSVSREKKERFSLILESASTNQTSMYLCASSSQAGPYFYEQYFGPGTRLTVT.

The J gene is TRBJ2-5, the V gene TRBV5-4; D perhaps matches TRBD1 (5 bases). Germline lookup yields CDR1 SGHNT and CDR2 YYREEE (reference sequence). Trimming shortened V by 4 bases and J by 4 bases, and 11 bases separated the two germline ends. The CDR3 is 13 residues long. CDR3 bases: TGTGCCAGCAGCCCAGGGTCAGCAGAGACCCAGTACTTC. Encoded protein: CASSPGSAETQYF.

V is TRBV27 and J is TRBJ2-1, with TRBD2 identical over 10 bases. The CDR3 extends over 17 amino acids. Germline values: CDR1 MNHEY, CDR2 SMNVEV (reference sequence). The V gene end was trimmed by 3 bases and the J gene end by 1 base; junction bases not matched to a gene: 6. This CDR3 reads CASSFASGSGSYNEQFF. The CDR3, as DNA: TGTGCCAGCAGTTTCGCTAGCGGGAGTGGGTCCTACAATGAGCAGTTCTTC.

This clone was counted once. This rearrangement joins TRBV2 to TRBJ1-2; 9 nucleotides match TRBD1. CDR1 is SNHLY, CDR2 FYNNEI, per germline. The CDR3 is 16 residues long. The V gene end was trimmed by 6 bases and the J gene end by 5 bases; junction bases not matched to a gene: 13. The DNA for the CDR3 is TGTGCCAGCAGGCCGGGGACAGGGAAAACTTCATATGGCTACACCTTC. Its protein is CASRPGTGKTSYGYTF.

This rearrangement joins TRBV12-5 to TRBJ2-6, with TRBD1 matching 7 bases. The junction had 7 bases not matched to a gene; V was cut back by 6 bases and J by 2 bases. The CDR3 has 16 amino acids. In germline, CDR1 is LGHNT, CDR2 FRNRAP. The CDR3 DNA reads as TGTGCTAGTGGGCGTACCACAGGGGCTGGGGCCAACGTCCTGACTTTC. This gives the protein CASGRTTGAGANVLTF.

The chain combines TRBV11-1 with TRBJ2-7; TRBD1 matches at 7 bases. The length of the CDR3 is 13 residues. After removal of 7 bases from V and 2 bases from J, the junction contained 5 bases not matched to a gene. The V gene's germline CDR1 is SGHAT and CDR2 FQDESV (reference sequence). CDR3 protein: CASTGQVPYEQYF. The CDR3, as DNA: TGTGCCAGCACTGGACAGGTACCCTACGAGCAGTACTTC.

The count of this clone is one. The chain has TRBV19 and TRBJ1-1; maybe TRBD1 (6 bases). The CDR3 length is 16 residues. V shed 8 bases and J shed 0 bases, with 19 bases lying between them. CDR1 is LNHDA, CDR2 SQIVND, per germline (reference sequence). The CDR3 is CASQPRHRDLNTEAFF. In DNA, the CDR3 is TGTGCCAGTCAACCTCGGCACAGGGATCTGAACACTGAAGCTTTCTTT.

The genes are TRBV2 and TRBJ2-1; TRBD2 agrees at 12 bases. CDR3 length: 16 residues. The V gene's germline CDR1 is SNHLY and CDR2 FYNNEI. J gave up 3 bases and V 3 bases, and 3 bases lay outside the gene matches. DNA of the CDR3: TGTGCCAGCAGTGATCTAGCGGGAGGGATCTACAATGAGCAGTTCTTC. The encoded protein is CASSDLAGGIYNEQFF.

CDR3 in amino acids: CASSSLARVSLSNYGYTF. In DNA form, the CDR3 reads TGTGCCAGCTCATCACTGGCTCGTGTCAGTTTATCTAACTATGGCTACACCTTC. The chain couples TRBV18 to TRBJ1-2; D gene unclear. The germline V gene encodes CDR1 KGHSH and CDR2 LQKENI. With 5 bases removed from V and 0 bases from J, the gap between germline ends came to 22 bases. This CDR3 spans 18 amino acids.

J is TRBJ2-7 and V is TRBV27; TRBD1 might be the D (5 bases). Germline V gene lookup returns CDR1 MNHEY and CDR2 SMNVEV (reference sequence). The CDR3 contains 13 residues. V was clipped by 5 bases and J by 2 bases, with 10 bases between them. DNA for the CDR3: TGTGCCAGCAGTCCAGGGATTCCCTACGAGCAGTACTTC. It translates to CASSPGIPYEQYF.